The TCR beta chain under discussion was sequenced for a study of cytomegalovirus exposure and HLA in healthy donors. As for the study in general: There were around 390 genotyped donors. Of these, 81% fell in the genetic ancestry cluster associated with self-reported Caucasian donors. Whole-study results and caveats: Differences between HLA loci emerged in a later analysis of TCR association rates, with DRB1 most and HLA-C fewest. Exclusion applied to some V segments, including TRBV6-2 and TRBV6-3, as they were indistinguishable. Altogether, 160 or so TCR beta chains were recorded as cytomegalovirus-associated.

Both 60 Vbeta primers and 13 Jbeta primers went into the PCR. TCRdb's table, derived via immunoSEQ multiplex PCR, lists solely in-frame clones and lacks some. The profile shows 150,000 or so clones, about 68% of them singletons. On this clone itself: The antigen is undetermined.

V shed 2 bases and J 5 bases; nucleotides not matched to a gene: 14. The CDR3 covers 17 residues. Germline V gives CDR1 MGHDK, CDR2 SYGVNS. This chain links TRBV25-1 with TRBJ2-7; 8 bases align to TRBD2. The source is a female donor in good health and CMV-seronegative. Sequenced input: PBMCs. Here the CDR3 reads CASSERRGVGARDEQYF. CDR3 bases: TGTGCCAGCAGTGAAAGGCGGGGGGTAGGAGCTCGCGACGAGCAGTACTTC.